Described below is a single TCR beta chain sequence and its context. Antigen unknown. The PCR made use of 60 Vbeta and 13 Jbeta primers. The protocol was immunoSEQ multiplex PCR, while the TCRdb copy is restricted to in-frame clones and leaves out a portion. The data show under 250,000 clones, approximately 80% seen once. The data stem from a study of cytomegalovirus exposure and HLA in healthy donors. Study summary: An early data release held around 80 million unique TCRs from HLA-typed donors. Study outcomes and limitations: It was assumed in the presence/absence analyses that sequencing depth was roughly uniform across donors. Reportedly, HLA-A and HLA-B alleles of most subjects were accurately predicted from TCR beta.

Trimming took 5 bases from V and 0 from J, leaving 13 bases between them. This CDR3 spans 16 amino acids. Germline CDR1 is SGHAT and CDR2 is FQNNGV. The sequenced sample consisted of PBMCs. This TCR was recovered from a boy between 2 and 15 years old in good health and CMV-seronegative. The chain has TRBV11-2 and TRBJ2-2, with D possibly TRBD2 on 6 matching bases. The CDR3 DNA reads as TGTGCCAGCAGCCGGACCGGGACTTCGAACACCGGGGAGCTGTTTTTT. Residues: CASSRTGTSNTGELFF.